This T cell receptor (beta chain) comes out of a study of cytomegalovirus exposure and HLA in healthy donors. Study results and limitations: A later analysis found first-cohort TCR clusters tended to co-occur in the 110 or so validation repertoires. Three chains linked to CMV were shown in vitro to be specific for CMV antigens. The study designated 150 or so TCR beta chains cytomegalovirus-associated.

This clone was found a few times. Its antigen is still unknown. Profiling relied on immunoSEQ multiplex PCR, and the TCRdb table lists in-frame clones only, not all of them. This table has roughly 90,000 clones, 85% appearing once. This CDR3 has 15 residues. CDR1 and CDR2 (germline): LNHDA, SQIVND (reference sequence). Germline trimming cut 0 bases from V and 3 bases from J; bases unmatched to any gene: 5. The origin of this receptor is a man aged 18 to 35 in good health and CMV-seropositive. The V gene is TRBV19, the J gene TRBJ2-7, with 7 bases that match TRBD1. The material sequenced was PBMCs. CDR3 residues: CASSIEVGTVYEQYF. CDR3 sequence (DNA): TGTGCCAGTAGTATAGAGGTTGGGACAGTCTACGAGCAGTACTTC.